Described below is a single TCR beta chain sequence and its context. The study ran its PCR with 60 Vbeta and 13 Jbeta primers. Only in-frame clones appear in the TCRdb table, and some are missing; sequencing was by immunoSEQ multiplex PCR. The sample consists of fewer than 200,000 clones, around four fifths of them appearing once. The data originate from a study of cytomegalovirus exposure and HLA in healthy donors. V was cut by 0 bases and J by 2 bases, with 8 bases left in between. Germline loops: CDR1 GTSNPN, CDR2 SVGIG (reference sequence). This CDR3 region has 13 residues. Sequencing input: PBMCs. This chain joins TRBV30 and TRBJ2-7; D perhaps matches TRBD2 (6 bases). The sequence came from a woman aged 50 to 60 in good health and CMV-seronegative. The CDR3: CAWSVGGPYEQYF. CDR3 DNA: TGTGCCTGGAGTGTCGGGGGTCCCTACGAGCAGTACTTC.